This TCR beta chain derives from a study of blood T cell repertoires in COVID-19. About the study: Acute and convalescent COVID-19 samples came from the United States, Italy and Spain. T cells, B-cell-depleted T cells, or PBMCs supplied cDNA or gDNA.

Germline CDR1 and CDR2: LNHDA and SQIVND (reference sequence). CDR3 length: 16 amino acids. Trimming at V came to 4 bases and at J to 5 bases, leaving 9 bases not matched to a gene. Method: immunoSEQ multiplex PCR; TCRdb's copy keeps in-frame clones and lacks some. The table records 100,000 to 150,000 clones, roughly 80% of them present only once. The sequence derives from a man in his forties or fifties with acute COVID-19. V and J are TRBV19 and TRBJ1-4, with TRBD1 matching over 8 bases. Sequenced sample: PBMCs or T cells enriched from blood (not recorded which). The CDR3 DNA reads TGTGCCAGTAGTAGGGGGACAGGCTATGTAAATGAAAAACTGTTTTTT. Its protein is CASSRGTGYVNEKLFF.